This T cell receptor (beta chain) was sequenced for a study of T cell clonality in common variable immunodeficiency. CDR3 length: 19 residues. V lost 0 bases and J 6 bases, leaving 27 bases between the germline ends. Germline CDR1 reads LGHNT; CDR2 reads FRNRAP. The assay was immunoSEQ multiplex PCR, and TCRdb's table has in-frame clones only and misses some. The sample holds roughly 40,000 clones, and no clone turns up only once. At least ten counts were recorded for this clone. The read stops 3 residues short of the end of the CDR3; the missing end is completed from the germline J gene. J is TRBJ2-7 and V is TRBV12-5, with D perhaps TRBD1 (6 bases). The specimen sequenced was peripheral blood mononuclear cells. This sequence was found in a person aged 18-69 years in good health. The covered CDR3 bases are TGTGCTAGTGGTTTGGTAGGGTTCAGGGGAAAACCCATACTTGGCGAG. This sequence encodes CASGLVGFRGKPILGE. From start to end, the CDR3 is CASGLVGFRGKPILGEQYF. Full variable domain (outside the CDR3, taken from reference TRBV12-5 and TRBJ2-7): DARVTQTPRHKVTEMGQEVTMRCQPILGHNTVFWYRQTMMQGLELLAYFRNRAPLDDSGMPKDRFSAEMPDATLATLKIQPSEPRDSAVYFCASGLVGFRGKPILGEQYFGPGTRLTVT.